Sequencing of this T cell receptor beta chain was carried out in a study of post-analysis software for immune sequencing data. The overall study: Some patients lacked subtype; others had relapsing-remitting, secondary progressive or progressive-relapsing disease. Study-level results: Patients with multiple sclerosis recorded significantly lower normalized Chao1 diversity than controls, the study found. F measure showed strong co-clustering of same-batch samples. About 5 TRBV segments occurring more often in patients than controls included TRBV5-6, TRBV5-1 and TRBV20-1.

On this clonotype: Its matching antigen is unknown.

J was trimmed by 2 bases and V by 5 bases; bases with no gene match: 4. CDR3 size: 14 residues. The germline V gene encodes CDR1 SGHRS and CDR2 YFSETQ. Prepared TCR beta cDNA libraries contained unique molecular identifiers. A population of roughly 0.85 to 10 million T cells gave rise to roughly 500,000 cDNA molecules. In TCRdb, the PCR reads were re-called with MiXCR into one record per CDR3 protein. The sample holds 450,000 to 700,000 distinct CDR3 sequences, around 44% seen once. This sequence originates from a girl aged 5-17 years with multiple sclerosis. This chain uses TRBV5-1 with TRBJ1-2, with 9 bases lining up with TRBD1. The source material was blood. The CDR3 bases are TGCGCCAGCAGTGACGGGACAGGGAACTATGGCTACACCTTC. Amino acid sequence: CASSDGTGNYGYTF.